These 21 T cell receptor beta chains were all obtained from the same sample, sequenced in a study of blood T cell repertoires in COVID-19. Using immunoSEQ multiplex PCR, the repertoire was profiled, and TCRdb retains in-frame clones only, with some absent. The data show 200,000 to 250,000 clones, with about 85% seen just once and about 10% held by the top ten. Sequences were obtained from peripheral blood. These receptor sequences come from a woman between 50 and 59 years old with COVID-19, enrolled during active disease.

This clone was found once. V and J are TRBV3-1 (or the pseudogene TRBV3-2) and TRBJ1-6, with 7 bases matching TRBD1. Trimming removed 4 bases from V and 0 bases from J; junction bases left unmatched: 6. Germline values: CDR1 LGHDT, CDR2 YNNKEL (reference sequence). The length of the CDR3 is 17 residues. This chain's CDR3 is CASSPRGTSSYNSPLHF. CDR3 nucleotides: TGTGCCAGCAGCCCCAGGGGGACCAGCTCCTATAATTCACCCCTCCACTTT.

The chain uses TRBV28 and TRBJ2-7; TRBD2 might be the D (6 bases). The germline V gene has CDR1 MDHEN and CDR2 SYDVKM. Trimming pared 3 bases from V and 2 bases from J, leaving 11 bases between. This CDR3 contains 14 residues. CDR3 sequence: CASSFPGGTYEQYF. CDR3 DNA sequence: TGTGCCAGCAGTTTCCCCGGGGGAACCTACGAGCAGTACTTC.

DNA of the CDR3: TGTGCCAGTACCAAGCTTACAGGGGGGCCGGGTAGCAATCAGCCCCAGCATTTT. It encodes CASTKLTGGPGSNQPQHF. The chain has TRBV19 and TRBJ1-5; 8 bases match TRBD1. Germline V gene data show CDR1 as LNHDA and CDR2 as SQIVND (reference sequence). The CDR3 sequence is 18 residues long. V shed 7 bases, J shed 0 bases, and the junction held 14 bases outside the gene matches.

The chain carries TRBV19 and TRBJ1-6; the D gene is possibly TRBD1 (6 bases). The CDR3 extends over 15 amino acids. CDR1 is LNHDA and CDR2 is SQIVND in the germline V gene (reference sequence). The germline V and J ends were trimmed by 3 bases and 8 bases, with 14 bases remaining between them. DNA for the CDR3: TGTGCCAGTAGTATCTACAGGGTGGGTGATTCACCCCTCCACTTT. Translated, it gives CASSIYRVGDSPLHF.

The V call is TRBV12-5, the J call TRBJ2-2; 9 nucleotides line up with TRBD1. The V segment lost 6 bases and the J segment 4 bases; nucleotides outside the gene matches: 9. The germline CDR1 and CDR2 sequences are LGHNT and FRNRAP. The CDR3 extends over 16 amino acids. The chain's CDR3 is CASGPTGTGRTGELFF. The CDR3 DNA follows: TGTGCTAGTGGCCCGACCGGGACAGGGCGCACCGGGGAGCTGTTTTTT. Together with reference TRBV12-5 and TRBJ2-2, the CDR3 gives the full variable domain: DARVTQTPRHKVTEMGQEVTMRCQPILGHNTVFWYRQTMMQGLELLAYFRNRAPLDDSGMPKDRFSAEMPDATLATLKIQPSEPRDSAVYFCASGPTGTGRTGELFFGEGSRLTVL.

The V gene is TRBV15, the J gene TRBJ1-4, with TRBD1 identical over 8 bases. V lost 3 bases to trimming and J lost 8 bases; unmatched junction nucleotides: 8. The CDR3 spans 15 residues. Per germline, CDR1 LNHNV and CDR2 YYDKDF (reference sequence). CDR3 DNA: TGTGCCACCAGCAGGGCAGGGGGCAGGGAGGAAAAACTGTTTTTT. It specifies CATSRAGGREEKLFF.

To note about this clone: This sample includes further DNA sequences coding for the same CDR3. The chain combines TRBV19 with TRBJ1-1; no clear D. V lost 5 bases, J lost 1 base, and 5 bases lay in between. This CDR3 has 12 residues. CDR1 and CDR2 (germline): LNHDA, SQIVND (reference sequence). The CDR3 loop reads CASSPRNTEAFF. DNA of the CDR3: TGTGCCAGTAGTCCCAGGAACACTGAAGCTTTCTTT. Complete variable domain (other parts from reference TRBV19 and TRBJ1-1): DGGITQSPKYLFRKEGQNVTLSCEQNLNHDAMYWYRQDPGQGLRLIYYSQIVNDFQKGDIAEGYSVSREKKESFPLTVTSAQKNPTAFYLCASSPRNTEAFFGQGTRLTVV.

The chain combines TRBV10-1 with TRBJ2-5, with D tentatively TRBD2 (7 bases). Looked up from germline, CDR1 is WNHNN and CDR2 is SYGVQD (reference sequence). The CDR3 is made up of 17 amino acids. V was cut by 10 bases and J by 4 bases, with 28 bases left in between. CDR3 amino acids: CATQGEDSGGPRETQYF. The DNA of the CDR3 is TGCGCCACCCAAGGGGAAGATTCCGGGGGGCCGAGAGAGACCCAGTACTTC.

This clone was recorded a few times. The chain employs TRBV28 and TRBJ2-7; 9 positions agree with TRBD1. Germline CDR1 and CDR2: MDHEN and SYDVKM. V lost 3 bases and J lost 5; bases outside the gene matches: 5. This CDR3 is built from 14 residues. CDR3 residues: CASSFRGQGNEQYV. The CDR3 bases are TGTGCCAGCAGTTTCCGGGGACAGGGCAACGAGCAGTACGTC.

The sample holds one count of this clone. V is TRBV13 and J is TRBJ2-2; D uncertain. Germline V gives CDR1 PRHDT, CDR2 FYEKMQ (reference sequence). Trimming removed 6 bases at V and 1 base at J, with 9 bases between. The CDR3 runs to 14 residues. The CDR3: CASRTTLNTGELFF. The CDR3 DNA sequence: TGTGCCAGCAGAACTACCTTGAACACCGGGGAGCTGTTTTTT.

The chain recombines TRBV25-1 with TRBJ2-5, with 7 bases identical to TRBD1. Germline assignment: CDR1 MGHDK and CDR2 SYGVNS. After removal of 9 bases from V and 4 bases from J, the junction contained 14 bases not matched to a gene. This CDR3 contains 15 residues. The CDR3 DNA reads TGTGCCAGTGGGGTGGTCAGGGGGTTCAGAGAGACCCAGTACTTC. Translated: CASGVVRGFRETQYF. Filled out from reference TRBV25-1 and TRBJ2-5, the complete variable domain reads EADIYQTPRYLVIGTGKKITLECSQTMGHDKMYWYQQDPGMELHLIHYSYGVNSTEKGDLSSESTVSRIRTEHFPLTLESARPSHTSQYLCASGVVRGFRETQYFGPGTRLLVL.

The rearrangement uses TRBV12-2 and TRBJ1-1; TRBD1 reflects the table's D call only, with no check against the DNA. TRBV12-2 has pseudogene status. The CDR3 spans 16 residues. CDR3 in DNA: TGTGCAAGTCGCTTAGCGGGGACAGGGTTAAACACTGAAGCTTTCTTT. Protein: CASRLAGTGLNTEAFF.

The chain joins TRBV11-2 to TRBJ2-4; 7 positions agree with TRBD2. Germline CDR1 and CDR2: SGHAT and FQNNGV. Unmatched junction bases numbered 8, after V lost 3 bases and J lost 3 bases. This CDR3 is 16 amino acids long. The CDR3 DNA reads TGTGCCAGCAGCTTGGGGACTAATAGCGGCAAAAACATTCAGTACTTC. This translates into CASSLGTNSGKNIQYF.

The rearrangement links TRBV15 to TRBJ1-1; D is perhaps TRBD1 (5 bases). With 1 base removed from V and 7 bases from J, the gap between germline ends came to 13 bases. This CDR3 contains 14 residues. The germline V gene has CDR1 LNHNV and CDR2 YYDKDF (reference sequence). CDR3 sequence reads: CATSRGRGWVEAFF. The CDR3 DNA reads TGTGCCACCAGCAGAGGACGGGGGTGGGTTGAAGCTTTCTTT.

The chain employs TRBV2 and TRBJ2-1; 10 nucleotides match TRBD2. The CDR3 is 15 residues long. V gave up 2 bases and J gave up 9 bases; unmatched junction bases: 7. The germline gives CDR1 SNHLY, CDR2 FYNNEI. Here the CDR3 DNA reads TGTGCCAGCAGTGAAATGGTAGCGGGGGGTAGTGAGCAGTTCTTC. Protein product: CASSEMVAGGSEQFF.

The chain couples TRBV6-7 to TRBJ1-5, with D possibly TRBD1 on 5 matching bases. Being an ORF, TRBV6-7 has a function that is uncertain. V was pared by 2 bases and J by 4 bases, with 15 bases between. The CDR3 length is 16 residues. The CDR3 DNA follows: TGTGCCAGCAGTTACCCGGGGTGGGGGGAGAATCAGCCCCAGCATTTT. Translated, it gives CASSYPGWGENQPQHF.

The V call is TRBV6-2 or TRBV6-3, the J call TRBJ1-2; no firm D call. Germline CDR1 is MNHEY and CDR2 is SVGEGT. The germline V and J ends were trimmed by 7 bases and 4 bases, with 16 bases remaining between them. This CDR3 contains 14 residues. The DNA of the CDR3 is TGTGCCAGCACCCCCGATAAGGGAGGCTATGGCTACACCTTC. This sequence encodes CASTPDKGGYGYTF.

This clone was observed a single time. V gene TRBV11-3 combines with J gene TRBJ2-2, with 9 bases lining up with TRBD2. Germline CDR1 SGHNT, CDR2 YENEEA. The CDR3 sequence is 16 residues long. The CDR3 reads CASVTAGGFNTGELFF. The DNA of the CDR3 is TGTGCGAGTGTTACAGCGGGGGGCTTTAACACCGGGGAGCTGTTTTTT.

The V call is TRBV19, the J call TRBJ2-2; 8 nucleotides agree with TRBD2. V shed 7 bases, J shed 6 bases, and the junction held 4 bases outside the gene matches. Looked up from germline, CDR1 is LNHDA and CDR2 is SQIVND (reference sequence). CDR3 length: 13 amino acids. Written as DNA, the CDR3 is TGTGCCAGTACGGGGGGGCTGGCCGGGGAGCTGTTTTTT. Its translation is CASTGGLAGELFF. The whole variable domain, remainder taken from reference TRBV19 and TRBJ2-2, is DGGITQSPKYLFRKEGQNVTLSCEQNLNHDAMYWYRQDPGQGLRLIYYSQIVNDFQKGDIAEGYSVSREKKESFPLTVTSAQKNPTAFYLCASTGGLAGELFFGEGSRLTVL.

The rearrangement uses TRBV6-5 and TRBJ2-1; TRBD2 is a possible D gene (6 bases). V lost 7 bases, J lost 5 bases, and 15 bases lay in between. CDR3 size: 14 residues. CDR1 and CDR2 from the germline V gene are MNHEY and SVGAGI. The CDR3 DNA reads TGTGCCAGCATAAGGCGGGGTAGGAACAATGAGCAGTTCTTC. This translates into CASIRRGRNNEQFF.

The chain recombines TRBV5-4 with TRBJ1-6, with TRBD1 matching 7 bases. V gave up 6 bases and J gave up 12 bases; unmatched junction bases: 6. This CDR3 is built from 12 residues. Germline CDR1 is SGHNT and CDR2 is YYREEE (reference sequence). This chain's CDR3 is CASTRDSRPLHF. CDR3 DNA: TGTGCCAGCACCCGGGACAGCCGACCCCTCCACTTT. The variable domain in full, completed from reference TRBV5-4 and TRBJ1-6, reads ETGVTQSPTHLIKTRGQQVTLRCSSQSGHNTVSWYQQALGQGPQFIFQYYREEENGRGNFPPRFSGLQFPNYSSELNVNALELDDSALYLCASTRDSRPLHFGNGTRLTVT.